This TCR beta chain comes out of a study of beta chain features in type 1 diabetes. Study in general: The study examined about 110,000,000 sorted cells across all samples.

On average, the one heparinised blood draw given by each donor was around 110 mL. Sorting based on CD45RO/CCR7/CD25/CD127/CD95/CD27 separated CD4+ naive, central memory, regulatory and stem cell-like memory cells. Expressed TCRB transcripts were sequenced after all isolated RNA was converted to cDNA. TCRdb keeps only in-frame clones here, not all; method: immunoSEQ multiplex PCR. Seen here are around 710,000 clones, around 11% observed once, and the top ten hold around 0.12%. Trimming removed 1 base from V and 9 bases from J, with 13 bases in between. The germline gives CDR1 MGHDK, CDR2 SYGVNS. The CDR3 sequence is 15 residues long. Whole-study findings and limits: There was a moderate but significant shortening of TCRB CDR3s in all four CD4+ subsets of Type 1 diabetes patients.

Comments on this clone: The target antigen is unknown.

The V call is TRBV25-1, the J call TRBJ1-6; D remains unclear. The specimen sequenced was naive CD4+ T cells from blood. This sequence originates from a man aged 25 to 45 with type 1 diabetes. The CDR3 here is CASSELNQVGSPLHF. The DNA for the CDR3 is TGTGCCAGCAGTGAATTAAACCAGGTCGGTTCACCCCTCCACTTT.